The 15 T cell receptor beta chains presented below share a single source sample, sequenced in a study of cytomegalovirus exposure and HLA in healthy donors. Vbeta (60) and Jbeta (13) primers were used in the PCR. Libraries were prepared by immunoSEQ multiplex PCR; TCRdb keeps only in-frame clonotypes and omits some of them. The sample has roughly 190,000 clones; approximately 67% are singletons. The sample comprised PBMCs. Every receptor here comes from a man in his forties or fifties in good health and CMV-seronegative.

The chain combines TRBV2 with TRBJ1-5; 9 bases map to TRBD1. Germline-derived CDR1 and CDR2 are SNHLY and FYNNEI. The V and J ends lost 6 bases and 4 bases, in that order; junction bases with no gene match: 4. The length of the CDR3 is 14 residues. CDR3 sequence reads: CASSLGTGNQPQHF. The CDR3 DNA sequence: TGTGCCAGCAGCCTCGGGACAGGGAATCAGCCCCAGCATTTT.

The chain links TRBV30 to TRBJ2-5; weak D call: TRBD2 (5 bases). Trimming took 4 bases from V and 5 from J, leaving 14 bases between them. The CDR3 is 13 amino acids. Per the germline V gene, CDR1 is GTSNPN and CDR2 is SVGIG (reference sequence). The CDR3 here is CAWKTTGSETQYF. The CDR3 coding sequence is TGTGCCTGGAAAACCACGGGGTCTGAGACCCAGTACTTC.

The chain recombines TRBV19 with TRBJ2-2; 10 bases align to TRBD1. The CDR3 loop spans 15 amino acids. Germline CDR1 reads LNHDA; CDR2 reads SQIVND (reference sequence). With 4 bases clipped from V and 4 bases from J, the junction kept 3 bases outside the gene matches. CDR3 DNA sequence: TGTGCCAGTAGTAGACAGGGGGCTGGCACCGGGGAGCTGTTTTTT. This encodes CASSRQGAGTGELFF.

This chain uses TRBV28 with TRBJ2-1, with 15 bases matching TRBD2. Germline V CDR1 and CDR2: MDHEN, SYDVKM. V lost 6 bases to trimming and J lost 0 bases; unmatched junction nucleotides: 9. This CDR3 is 19 amino acids long. DNA of the CDR3: TGTGCCAGCAGGGAGCGGACTAGCGGGAGGGCCAGCTCCTACAATGAGCAGTTCTTC. This translates into CASRERTSGRASSYNEQFF.

The gene calls are TRBV6-5 and TRBJ2-1; TRBD1 aligns across 8 bases. The CDR3 totals 15 residues. V dropped 6 bases and J dropped 10; count of bases not matched to a gene: 14. Germline V CDR1 and CDR2: MNHEY, SVGAGI. This CDR3 reads CASSRRGQVRLEQFF. The CDR3 DNA follows: TGTGCCAGCAGCAGAAGGGGACAGGTTCGTTTGGAGCAGTTCTTC.

The chain has TRBV5-1 and TRBJ1-2, with a possible D match to TRBD1 (5 bases). CDR3 length: 15 residues. From germline, CDR1 is SGHRS and CDR2 YFSETQ. The V end was cut by 4 bases, the J end by 2 bases, with 15 bases between. CDR3 DNA: TGCGCCAGCAGCGGGGGGGGTTTGGGGAACTATGGCTACACCTTC. Translated, it gives CASSGGGLGNYGYTF.

The chain recombines TRBV6-5 with TRBJ2-1; possible D gene TRBD1, 6 bases. V was shortened by 5 bases and J by 4 bases, with 12 bases between the two germline ends. Germline CDR1 and CDR2: MNHEY and SVGAGI. The CDR3 length is 14 residues. In DNA form, the CDR3 reads TGTGCCAGCAGTGTGATAGGGGGATACAATGAGCAGTTCTTC. As protein: CASSVIGGYNEQFF.

The chain uses TRBV11-2 and TRBJ1-2; 10 bases are a match to TRBD1. Germline V gives CDR1 SGHAT, CDR2 FQNNGV. The CDR3 is 13 residues long. V dropped 1 base and J dropped 12; count of bases not matched to a gene: 5. This CDR3 is CASSLGGTGEHTF. The CDR3 DNA is TGTGCCAGCAGCTTAGGCGGGACAGGGGAGCACACCTTC.

The chain has TRBV19 and TRBJ2-1, with a possible D match to TRBD1 (6 bases). Trimming pared 6 bases from V and 4 bases from J, leaving 10 bases between. The germline CDR1 and CDR2 sequences are LNHDA and SQIVND (reference sequence). The CDR3 spans 13 residues. The CDR3 bases are TGTGCCAGTAGCAGGGGACCTTACAATGAGCAGTTCTTC. Its protein product is CASSRGPYNEQFF. Combining the CDR3 with reference TRBV19 and TRBJ2-1 gives the whole variable domain DGGITQSPKYLFRKEGQNVTLSCEQNLNHDAMYWYRQDPGQGLRLIYYSQIVNDFQKGDIAEGYSVSREKKESFPLTVTSAQKNPTAFYLCASSRGPYNEQFFGPGTRLTVL.

This chain uses TRBV9 with TRBJ2-3; D unresolved. V was clipped by 3 bases and J by 0 bases, with 14 bases between them. Germline CDR1 reads SGDLS; CDR2 reads YYNGEE. There are 16 residues in the CDR3. The DNA for the CDR3 is TGTGCCAGCAGCGCCCATCCCGGAGCTAGCACAGATACGCAGTATTTT. It translates to CASSAHPGASTDTQYF.

This clone appeared once. The V gene is TRBV10-2, the J gene TRBJ2-3; 7 nucleotides agree with TRBD2. Losses at the gene ends were 2 bases for V and 4 bases for J; bases not matched to a gene: 3. From germline, CDR1 is WSHSY and CDR2 SAAADI. This CDR3 comprises 14 residues. The CDR3 bases are TGCGCCAGCAGTGAGGGGGAGGGAGCAGATACGCAGTATTTT. Its translation: CASSEGEGADTQYF.

The V gene is TRBV30, the J gene TRBJ1-3; 7 positions match TRBD1. Germline V gives CDR1 GTSNPN, CDR2 SVGIG (reference sequence). The junction had 6 bases not matched to a gene; V was cut back by 1 base and J by 0 bases. The CDR3 is made up of 16 amino acids. For the CDR3, the DNA is TGTGCCTGGAGTGCGGACAGGATTAGCTCTGGAAACACCATATATTTT. Protein product: CAWSADRISSGNTIYF.

This sequence joins TRBV4-1 and TRBJ2-1, with TRBD2 identical over 8 bases. The ends lost 0 bases at V and 3 bases at J; junction bases unmatched: 4. Germline V lookup: CDR1 MGHRA, CDR2 YSYEKL. This CDR3 is 16 amino acids long. CDR3 in DNA: TGCGCCAGCAGCCAAGATGGTAGCGGGAACTACAATGAGCAGTTCTTC. Encoded protein: CASSQDGSGNYNEQFF.

The chain recombines TRBV6-1 with TRBJ1-2; no reliable D call. V lost 11 bases and J lost 3, with 13 bases in between. Germline lookup yields CDR1 MNHNS and CDR2 SASEGT. The CDR3 runs to 12 residues. The CDR3 bases are TGTGCCGGCACGGAGGTAGACTATGGCTACACCTTC. Residues: CAGTEVDYGYTF.

The chain combines TRBV29-1 with TRBJ2-3, with 8 nucleotides matching TRBD1. Germline V CDR1 and CDR2: SQVTM, ANQGSEA. The length of the CDR3 is 14 residues. With V trimmed by 4 bases and J by 5 bases, 8 bases remained unmatched. The DNA for the CDR3 is TGCAGCGTTGGGTTGACAGGGGTCCTAGATACGCAGTATTTT. It encodes CSVGLTGVLDTQYF.